The 8 T cell receptor beta chains in this list originate from one sample, sequenced in a study of control samples from healthy donors and cancer patients (dated by TCRdb to about 2020). To prepare the library, the immunoSEQ multiplex PCR assay was applied. TCRdb re-hosts the immuneACCESS table, in-frame sequences only. Its copies lack some clones; in the studies checked, an unresolved V gene accounts for under half of them, and the cause for the rest is not known. This sample holds approximately 52,000 clones; around 90% were observed only once. Roughly 3.8% of the sample goes to the ten largest clones. The sequencing input was blood. These receptors were taken from a man in his forties or fifties in good health.

This clone has more than one count but fewer than ten. The V and J genes are TRBV11-3 and TRBJ1-6; a weak D match, TRBD1 (5 bases). The CDR3 sequence is 15 residues long. Germline CDR1 and CDR2: SGHNT and YENEEA. V was clipped by 1 base and J by 3 bases, with 7 bases between them. DNA of the CDR3: TGTGCCAGCAGCTTAGGCGGGGGCTATAATTCACCCCTCCACTTT. This sequence encodes CASSLGGGYNSPLHF.

This clone was seen only a few times. The chain is built from TRBV27 and TRBJ2-3; TRBD2 agrees at 9 bases. Germline lookup yields CDR1 MNHEY and CDR2 SMNVEV (reference sequence). J gave up 4 bases and V 7 bases, and 12 bases lay outside the gene matches. CDR3 length: 16 residues. The CDR3 here is CASIKGAGGPPDTQYF. DNA of the CDR3: TGTGCCAGCATAAAGGGGGCGGGAGGGCCCCCAGATACGCAGTATTTT.

The chain carries TRBV7-9 and TRBJ1-4; D is possibly TRBD1 (6 bases). Germline V gene lookup returns CDR1 SEHNR and CDR2 FQNEAQ (reference sequence). The CDR3 contains 16 residues. Trimming shortened V by 3 bases and J by 7 bases, and 18 bases separated the two germline ends. Written as DNA, the CDR3 is TGTGCCAGCAGCTTTACCTCAGGGGCTATATTTGAAAAACTGTTTTTT. Translated: CASSFTSGAIFEKLFF.

The chain recombines TRBV7-2 with TRBJ1-5; 7 bases align to TRBD1. Germline V lookup: CDR1 SGHTA, CDR2 FQGNSA. The CDR3 extends over 14 amino acids. V trimming: 6 bases; J trimming: 5 bases; junction bases outside the gene matches: 7. The CDR3 spells CASSFGTVHQPQHF. As DNA, the CDR3 is TGTGCCAGCAGTTTCGGGACAGTCCATCAGCCCCAGCATTTT.

The DNA of the CDR3 is TGTGCCAGCAGCGCGACAGAGAACACTGAAGCTTTCTTT. Protein product: CASSATENTEAFF. The chain joins TRBV9 to TRBJ1-1; perhaps TRBD1 as D (5 bases). Trimming shortened V by 3 bases and J by 1 base, and 7 bases separated the two germline ends. This CDR3 spans 13 amino acids. CDR1 and CDR2 from the germline V gene are SGDLS and YYNGEE.

This chain joins TRBV3-1 (or the pseudogene TRBV3-2) and TRBJ2-1, with D possibly TRBD2 on 6 matching bases. V dropped 1 base and J dropped 1 base, with 14 bases sitting between them. The CDR3 has 17 amino acids. Germline CDR1 LGHDT, CDR2 YNNKEL (reference sequence). CDR3 nucleotide sequence: TGTGCCAGCAGCCAAGGGGAGGTTATAGAATCCTACAATGAGCAGTTCTTC. Encoded protein: CASSQGEVIESYNEQFF.

The rearrangement uses TRBV28 and TRBJ2-7, with D hard to call. The germline V gene encodes CDR1 MDHEN and CDR2 SYDVKM. The CDR3 spans 12 residues. Trimming took 5 bases from V and 4 from J, leaving 9 bases between them. CDR3 residues: CASSTGRYEQYF. DNA for the CDR3: TGTGCCAGCAGTACCGGGCGTTACGAGCAGTACTTC.

The chain uses TRBV29-1 and TRBJ1-2; unclear D gene. The CDR3 runs to 11 residues. Germline V lookup: CDR1 SQVTM, CDR2 ANQGSEA. V was clipped by 8 bases and J by 5 bases, with 12 bases between them. The CDR3 loop reads CSTVQSYGYTF. CDR3 DNA sequence: TGCAGCACTGTGCAGTCTTATGGCTACACCTTC. The entire variable domain, with the rest obtained from reference TRBV29-1 and TRBJ1-2, is as follows: SAVISQKPSRDICQRGTSLTIQCQVDSQVTMMFWYRQQPGQSLTLIATANQGSEATYESGFVIDKFPISRPNLTFSTLTVSNMSPEDSSIYLCSTVQSYGYTFGSGTRLTVV.